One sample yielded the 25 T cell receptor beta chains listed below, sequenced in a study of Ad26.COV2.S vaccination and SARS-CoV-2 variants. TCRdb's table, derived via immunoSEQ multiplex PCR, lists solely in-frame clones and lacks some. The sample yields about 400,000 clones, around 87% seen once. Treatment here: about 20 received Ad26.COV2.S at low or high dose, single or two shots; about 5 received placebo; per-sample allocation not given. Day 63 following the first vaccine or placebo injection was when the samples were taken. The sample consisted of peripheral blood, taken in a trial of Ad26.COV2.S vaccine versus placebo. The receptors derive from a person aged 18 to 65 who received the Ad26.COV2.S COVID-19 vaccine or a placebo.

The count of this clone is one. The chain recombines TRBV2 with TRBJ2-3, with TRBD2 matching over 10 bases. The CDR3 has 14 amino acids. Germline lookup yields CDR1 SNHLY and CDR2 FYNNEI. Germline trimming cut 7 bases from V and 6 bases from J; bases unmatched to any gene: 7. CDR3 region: CASKAGLALDTQYF. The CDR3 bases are TGTGCCAGCAAGGCGGGACTAGCGCTTGATACGCAGTATTTT.

For the CDR3, the DNA is TGTGCCAGCAGCGTCCCACAGGGAGATCGTGAAAAACTGTTTTTT. Translated: CASSVPQGDREKLFF. The chain uses TRBV5-5 and TRBJ1-4, with a tentative D call TRBD1 (6 bases). The CDR3 covers 15 residues. Germline-derived CDR1 and CDR2 are SGHKS and YYEKEE (reference sequence). Deletions cut 4 bases from V and 7 bases from J, with 17 bases between.

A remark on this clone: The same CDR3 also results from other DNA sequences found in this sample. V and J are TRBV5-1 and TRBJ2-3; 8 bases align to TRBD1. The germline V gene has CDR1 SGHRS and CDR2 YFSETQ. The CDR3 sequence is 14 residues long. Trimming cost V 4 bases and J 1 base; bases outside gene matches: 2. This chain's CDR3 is CASSPGQGTDTQYF. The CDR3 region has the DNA TGCGCCAGCAGCCCGGGACAGGGCACAGATACGCAGTATTTT.

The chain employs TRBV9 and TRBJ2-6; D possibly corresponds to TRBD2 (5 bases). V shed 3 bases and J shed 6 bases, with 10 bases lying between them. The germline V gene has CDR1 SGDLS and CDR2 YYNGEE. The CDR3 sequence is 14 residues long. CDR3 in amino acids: CASSEDGEANVLTF. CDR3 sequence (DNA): TGTGCCAGCAGCGAAGACGGGGAGGCCAACGTCCTGACTTTC.

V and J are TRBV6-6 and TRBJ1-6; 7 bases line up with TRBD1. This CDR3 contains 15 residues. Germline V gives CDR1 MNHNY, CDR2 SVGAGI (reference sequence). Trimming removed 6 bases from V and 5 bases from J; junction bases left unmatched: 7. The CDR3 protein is CASRLTGTDNSPLHF. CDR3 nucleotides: TGTGCCAGCAGGCTAACCGGGACAGATAATTCACCCCTCCACTTT.

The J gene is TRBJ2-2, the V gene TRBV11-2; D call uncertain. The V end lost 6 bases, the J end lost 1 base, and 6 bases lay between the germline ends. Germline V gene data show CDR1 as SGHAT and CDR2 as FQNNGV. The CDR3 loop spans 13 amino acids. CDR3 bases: TGTGCCAGCAGGGGGTTGAACACCGGGGAGCTGTTTTTT. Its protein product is CASRGLNTGELFF.

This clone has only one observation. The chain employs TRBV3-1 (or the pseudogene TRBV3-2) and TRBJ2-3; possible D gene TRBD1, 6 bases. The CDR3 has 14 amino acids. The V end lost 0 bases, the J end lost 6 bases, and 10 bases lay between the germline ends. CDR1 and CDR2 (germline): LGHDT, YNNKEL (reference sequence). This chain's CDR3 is CASSQDMRGDTQYF. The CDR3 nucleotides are TGTGCCAGCAGCCAAGATATGAGGGGGGATACGCAGTATTTT.

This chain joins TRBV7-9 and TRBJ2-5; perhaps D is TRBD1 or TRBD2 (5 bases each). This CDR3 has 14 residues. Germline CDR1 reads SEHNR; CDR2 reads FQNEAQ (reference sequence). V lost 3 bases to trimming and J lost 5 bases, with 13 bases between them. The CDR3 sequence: CASSLRGRGETQYF. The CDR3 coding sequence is TGTGCCAGCAGCTTGAGGGGAAGAGGGGAGACCCAGTACTTC.

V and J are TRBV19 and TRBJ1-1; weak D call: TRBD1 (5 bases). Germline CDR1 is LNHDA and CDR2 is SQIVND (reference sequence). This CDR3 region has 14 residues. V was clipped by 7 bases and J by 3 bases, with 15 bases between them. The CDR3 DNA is TGTGCCAGTAACCCGACAGCGGGGTACACTGAAGCTTTCTTT. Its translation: CASNPTAGYTEAFF. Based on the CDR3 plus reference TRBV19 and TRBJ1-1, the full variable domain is DGGITQSPKYLFRKEGQNVTLSCEQNLNHDAMYWYRQDPGQGLRLIYYSQIVNDFQKGDIAEGYSVSREKKESFPLTVTSAQKNPTAFYLCASNPTAGYTEAFFGQGTRLTVV.

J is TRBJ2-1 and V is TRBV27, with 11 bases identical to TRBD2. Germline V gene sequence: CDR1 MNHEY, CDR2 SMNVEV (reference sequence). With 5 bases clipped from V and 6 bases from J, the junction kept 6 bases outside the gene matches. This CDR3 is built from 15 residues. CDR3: CASSPLAGGVNEQFF. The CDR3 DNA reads TGTGCCAGCAGTCCCCTAGCGGGGGGCGTCAATGAGCAGTTCTTC.

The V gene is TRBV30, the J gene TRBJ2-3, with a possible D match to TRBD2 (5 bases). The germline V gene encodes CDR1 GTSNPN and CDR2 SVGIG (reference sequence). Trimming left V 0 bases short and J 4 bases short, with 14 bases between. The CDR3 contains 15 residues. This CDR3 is CAWSVDRLASDTQYF. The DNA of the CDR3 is TGTGCCTGGAGTGTAGATCGGCTAGCTTCAGATACGCAGTATTTT.

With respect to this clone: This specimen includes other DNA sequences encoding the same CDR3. CDR3 region: CASSFLGGETQYF. CDR3 bases: TGTGCCAGCAGTTTTTTGGGGGGAGAGACCCAGTACTTC. This chain connects TRBV12-3 or TRBV12-4 to TRBJ2-5, with a tentative D call TRBD2 (6 bases). The germline V and J ends were trimmed by 3 bases and 4 bases, with 9 bases remaining between them. There are 13 residues in the CDR3.

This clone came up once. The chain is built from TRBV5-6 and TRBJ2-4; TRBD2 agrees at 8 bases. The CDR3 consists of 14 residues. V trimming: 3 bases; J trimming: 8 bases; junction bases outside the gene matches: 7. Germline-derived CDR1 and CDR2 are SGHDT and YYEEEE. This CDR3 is CASSSGTSMYIQYF. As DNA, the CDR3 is TGTGCCAGCAGCTCAGGGACTAGTATGTACATTCAGTACTTC.

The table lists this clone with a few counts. As DNA, the CDR3 is TGTGCCTGGAGTGAATTCGGGACAGCGGGTTCACCCCTCCACTTT. It yields the protein CAWSEFGTAGSPLHF. The genes are TRBV30 and TRBJ1-6; 7 positions match TRBD1. The CDR3 spans 15 residues. Germline trimming cut 1 base from V and 9 bases from J; bases unmatched to any gene: 9. Germline V gene lookup returns CDR1 GTSNPN and CDR2 SVGIG (reference sequence).

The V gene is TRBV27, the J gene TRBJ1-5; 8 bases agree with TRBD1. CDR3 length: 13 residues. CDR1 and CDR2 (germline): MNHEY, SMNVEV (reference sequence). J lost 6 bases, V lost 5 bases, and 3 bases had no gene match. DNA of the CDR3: TGTGCCAGCAGTCCGGACAGGGTTCAGCCCCAGCATTTT. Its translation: CASSPDRVQPQHF.

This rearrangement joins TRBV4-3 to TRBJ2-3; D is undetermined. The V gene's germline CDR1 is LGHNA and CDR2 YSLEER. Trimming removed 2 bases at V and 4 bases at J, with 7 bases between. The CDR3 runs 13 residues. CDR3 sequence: CASSQYSSDTQYF. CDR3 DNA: TGCGCCAGCAGCCAATACAGTTCAGATACGCAGTATTTT.

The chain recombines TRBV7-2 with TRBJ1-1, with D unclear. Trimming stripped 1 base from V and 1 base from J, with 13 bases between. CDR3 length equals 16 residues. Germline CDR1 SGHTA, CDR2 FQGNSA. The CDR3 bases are TGTGCCAGCAGCTTAGACGTGGGGTTGAGGAACACTGAAGCTTTCTTT. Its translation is CASSLDVGLRNTEAFF.

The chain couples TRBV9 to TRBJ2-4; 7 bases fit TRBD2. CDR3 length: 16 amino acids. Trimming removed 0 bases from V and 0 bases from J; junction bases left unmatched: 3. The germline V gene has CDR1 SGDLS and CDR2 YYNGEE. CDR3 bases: TGTGCCAGCAGCGTAGGCCGGGGGGTAGCCAAAAACATTCAGTACTTC. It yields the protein CASSVGRGVAKNIQYF.

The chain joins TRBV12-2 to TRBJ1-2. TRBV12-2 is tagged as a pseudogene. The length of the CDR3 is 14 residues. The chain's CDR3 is CASRLKDPNYGYTF. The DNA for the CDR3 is TGTGCAAGTCGCTTAAAAGACCCTAACTATGGCTACACCTTC.

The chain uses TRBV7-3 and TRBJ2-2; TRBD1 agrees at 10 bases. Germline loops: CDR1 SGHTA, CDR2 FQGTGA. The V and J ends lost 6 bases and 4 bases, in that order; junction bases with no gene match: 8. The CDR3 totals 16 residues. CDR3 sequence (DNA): TGTGCCAGCAGGGACTCCGGGACAGGGGTCACCGGGGAGCTGTTTTTT. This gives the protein CASRDSGTGVTGELFF.

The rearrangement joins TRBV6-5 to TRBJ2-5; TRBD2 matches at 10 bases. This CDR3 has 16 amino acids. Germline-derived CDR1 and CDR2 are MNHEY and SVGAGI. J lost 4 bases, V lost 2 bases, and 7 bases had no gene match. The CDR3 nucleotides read TGTGCCAGCAGTTACCTAGGAGCGGGGGGGCGAGAGACCCAGTACTTC. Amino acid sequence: CASSYLGAGGRETQYF.

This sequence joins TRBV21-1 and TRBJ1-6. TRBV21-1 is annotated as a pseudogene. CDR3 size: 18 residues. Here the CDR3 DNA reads TGTGCCAGCAGCAAAGGGCGGGGGACCATTGTTCGTGGTTCACCCCTCCACTTT. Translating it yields CASSKGRGTIVRGSPLHF.

The CDR3, as DNA: TGTGCCAGCAGCTTAAGCGGGACAGCCTATGGCTACACCTTC. It specifies CASSLSGTAYGYTF. V and J are TRBV7-3 and TRBJ1-2, with 7 positions matching TRBD1. This CDR3 spans 14 amino acids. Germline CDR1 is SGHTA and CDR2 is FQGTGA. Germline trimming cut 1 base from V and 4 bases from J; bases unmatched to any gene: 3. Supplemented by reference TRBV7-3 and TRBJ1-2, the full variable domain reads GAGVSQTPSNKVTEKGKYVELRCDPISGHTALYWYRQSLGQGPEFLIYFQGTGAADDSGLPNDRFFAVRPEGSVSTLKIQRTERGDSAVYLCASSLSGTAYGYTFGSGTRLTVV.

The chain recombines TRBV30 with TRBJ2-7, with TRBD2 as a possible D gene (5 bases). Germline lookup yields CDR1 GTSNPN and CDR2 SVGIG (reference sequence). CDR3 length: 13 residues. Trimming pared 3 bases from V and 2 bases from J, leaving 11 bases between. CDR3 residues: CAWRGLATYEQYF. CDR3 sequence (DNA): TGTGCCTGGAGAGGACTGGCGACCTACGAGCAGTACTTC.

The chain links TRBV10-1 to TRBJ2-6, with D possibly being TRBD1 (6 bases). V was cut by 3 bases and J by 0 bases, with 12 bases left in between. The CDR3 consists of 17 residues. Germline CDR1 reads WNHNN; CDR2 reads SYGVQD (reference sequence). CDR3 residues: CASSDRGQCSGANVLTF. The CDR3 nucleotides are TGCGCCAGCAGTGACAGGGGCCAATGCTCTGGGGCCAACGTCCTGACTTTC.